This T cell receptor (beta chain) is from a study of blood T cell repertoires in COVID-19. In the study overall: The United States, Italy and Spain provided the acute and convalescent COVID-19 samples. Sources were T cells, B-cell-depleted T cells, or PBMCs; the material itself was cDNA or gDNA.

Germline values: CDR1 LNHDA, CDR2 SQIVND (reference sequence). The CDR3 length is 15 residues. The V segment lost 4 bases and the J segment 6 bases; nucleotides outside the gene matches: 9. The table came from immunoSEQ multiplex PCR; TCRdb's copy has only in-frame clones and leaves some out. Of 45,000 to 70,000 clones listed, around 82% are singletons. This sequence joins TRBV19 and TRBJ1-3; 7 bases map to TRBD1. The source material was peripheral blood. This sequence was found in a man in his 60s with acute or convalescent COVID-19. Written as DNA, the CDR3 is TGTGCCAGTAGTAACCGGAGGGGGCTAGAAAACACCATATATTTT. It translates to CASSNRRGLENTIYF.